Shown below are 20 T cell receptor beta chains from a single sample sequenced in a study of blood T cell repertoires in COVID-19. Produced via immunoSEQ multiplex PCR; TCRdb's table is partial and in-frame only. The data contain approximately 69,000 clones, 88% of them singletons. What was sequenced was peripheral blood. Receptor source: a man aged 45 to 65 with acute or convalescent COVID-19.

The V call is TRBV9, the J call TRBJ2-3; D might be TRBD1 (6 bases). Between the trimmed V and J ends, which lost 0 bases and 4 bases, there was a span of 12 bases. The CDR3 has 15 amino acids. The germline V gene encodes CDR1 SGDLS and CDR2 YYNGEE. The CDR3 reads CASSVAPQGPDTQYF. The CDR3 nucleotides read TGTGCCAGCAGCGTAGCGCCCCAGGGGCCAGATACGCAGTATTTT.

This chain joins TRBV29-1 and TRBJ2-2; D unresolved. V lost 4 bases, J lost 7 bases, and 7 bases lay in between. CDR1 SQVTM and CDR2 ANQGSEA come from the germline V gene. The CDR3 totals 11 residues. The CDR3 sequence is CSVVTHGELFF. As DNA, the CDR3 is TGCAGCGTTGTAACTCACGGGGAGCTGTTTTTT.

The chain has TRBV6-1 and TRBJ1-5; a possible D gene is TRBD1 (5 bases). Trimming shortened V by 2 bases and J by 7 bases, and 9 bases separated the two germline ends. The CDR3 length is 13 residues. The germline V gene encodes CDR1 MNHNS and CDR2 SASEGT. Here the CDR3 reads CASSERGWQPQHF. In DNA form, the CDR3 reads TGTGCCAGCAGTGAAAGGGGTTGGCAGCCCCAGCATTTT.

V gene TRBV7-9 combines with J gene TRBJ1-5; perhaps TRBD1 as D (5 bases). CDR3 length: 16 amino acids. Germline V CDR1 and CDR2: SEHNR, FQNEAQ (reference sequence). Trimming took 6 bases from V and 6 from J, leaving 21 bases between them. In nucleotides, the CDR3 is TGTGCCAGCAGGGATTCGGCCCACCGGGGGGTTCAGCCCCAGCATTTT. This gives the protein CASRDSAHRGVQPQHF.

A note on this clone: A read error may produce the germline difference seen at one junction end. The V call is TRBV7-7, the J call TRBJ2-5, with D possibly TRBD1 on 5 matching bases. Germline V gives CDR1 SSHAT, CDR2 FNYEAQ (reference sequence). CDR3 length equals 14 residues. The CDR3 DNA sequence: TGTGCTAGCAGCTCCCGTGGCCCAGGGGAGACCCAGTACTTC. Encoded protein: CASSSRGPGETQYF.

In its sample, this clone was seen a few times. V is TRBV30 and J is TRBJ2-1; weak D call: TRBD2 (5 bases). Germline loops: CDR1 GTSNPN, CDR2 SVGIG (reference sequence). The CDR3 runs 14 residues. V lost 4 bases and J lost 9, with 19 bases in between. CDR3 in amino acids: CAWTPSRGAPEQFF. CDR3 DNA sequence: TGTGCCTGGACCCCTTCCCGGGGAGCCCCTGAGCAGTTCTTC.

CDR3 bases: TGTGCTAGTGGTCCCGGCGCGAGCGACAATGAGCAGTTCTTC. It codes for CASGPGASDNEQFF. The V and J genes are TRBV12-5 and TRBJ2-1, with D hard to call. V lost 5 bases and J lost 5, with 13 bases in between. Germline V gives CDR1 LGHNT, CDR2 FRNRAP. The CDR3 runs to 14 residues. Full variable domain (missing parts from reference TRBV12-5 and TRBJ2-1): DARVTQTPRHKVTEMGQEVTMRCQPILGHNTVFWYRQTMMQGLELLAYFRNRAPLDDSGMPKDRFSAEMPDATLATLKIQPSEPRDSAVYFCASGPGASDNEQFFGPGTRLTVL.

The chain joins TRBV5-1 to TRBJ2-1; TRBD2 aligns across 9 bases. The V and J ends lost 0 bases and 5 bases, in that order; junction bases with no gene match: 3. The germline CDR1 and CDR2 sequences are SGHRS and YFSETQ. The CDR3 length is 15 residues. CDR3 nucleotide sequence: TGCGCCAGCAGCTTGGGGTCTAGCGGGAACAATGAGCAGTTCTTC. Translation: CASSLGSSGNNEQFF.

The chain has TRBV7-9 and TRBJ1-4; D remains ambiguous. Trimming took 5 bases from V and 6 from J, leaving 16 bases between them. The CDR3 covers 15 residues. The germline V gene has CDR1 SEHNR and CDR2 FQNEAQ (reference sequence). The CDR3 reads CASSPLVGSHEKLFF. In DNA, the CDR3 is TGTGCCAGCAGCCCTCTCGTAGGGAGCCATGAAAAACTGTTTTTT.

V and J are TRBV7-2 and TRBJ2-2; tentative D call: TRBD2 (6 bases). The V gene lost 3 bases and the J gene lost 5 bases, with 7 bases spanning the gap. The CDR3 sequence is 13 residues long. Looked up from germline, CDR1 is SGHTA and CDR2 is FQGNSA. The CDR3 loop is CASSLTRTGELFF. The CDR3 nucleotides read TGTGCCAGCAGCTTGACTAGGACCGGGGAGCTGTTTTTT.

The gene calls are TRBV13 and TRBJ2-3; D is possibly TRBD2 (6 bases). The CDR3 contains 15 residues. V gave up 0 bases and J gave up 0 bases, with 7 bases separating them. CDR1 is PRHDT, CDR2 FYEKMQ, per germline (reference sequence). The CDR3 loop is CASSLGAGSTDTQYF. CDR3 bases: TGTGCCAGCAGCTTAGGGGCGGGGAGCACAGATACGCAGTATTTT.

The genes are TRBV11-2 and TRBJ2-7, with D possibly TRBD2 on 6 matching bases. The CDR3 consists of 14 residues. CDR1 and CDR2 from the germline V gene are SGHAT and FQNNGV. Trimming left V 4 bases short and J 1 base short, with 11 bases between. CDR3 loop: CASSSVGRSYEQYF. In nucleotides, the CDR3 is TGTGCCAGCAGCTCCGTGGGGAGGTCCTACGAGCAGTACTTC.

The V call is TRBV18, the J call TRBJ2-2; 7 bases agree with TRBD1. CDR1 is KGHSH, CDR2 LQKENI, per germline. V shed 4 bases, J shed 7 bases, and the junction held 9 bases outside the gene matches. This CDR3 spans 15 amino acids. The chain's CDR3 is CASSRTGANFGELFF. CDR3 bases: TGTGCCAGCTCACGTACAGGGGCAAACTTCGGGGAGCTGTTTTTT.

The genes are TRBV11-2 and TRBJ2-3; 9 bases fit TRBD2. The CDR3 contains 16 residues. Germline trimming cut 3 bases from V and 3 bases from J; bases unmatched to any gene: 7. The germline V gene encodes CDR1 SGHAT and CDR2 FQNNGV. Here the CDR3 DNA reads TGTGCCAGCAGCTTCGTACGAGCGGGGGGTACAGATACGCAGTATTTT. It specifies CASSFVRAGGTDTQYF.

CDR3 region: CASRRDSFYSYEQYF. Here the CDR3 DNA reads TGTGCCAGCAGGCGGGACAGTTTCTACTCCTACGAGCAGTACTTC. This chain links TRBV27 with TRBJ2-7, with D tentatively TRBD1 (7 bases). Trimming stripped 6 bases from V and 0 bases from J, with 15 bases between. The V gene's germline CDR1 is MNHEY and CDR2 SMNVEV (reference sequence). CDR3 size: 15 residues.

This clone came up once. The chain is built from TRBV19 and TRBJ1-2; unclear D gene. Germline loops: CDR1 LNHDA, CDR2 SQIVND (reference sequence). Trimming cost V 1 base and J 6 bases, with 15 bases left between them. The CDR3 is made up of 15 amino acids. Here the CDR3 reads CASSIAAGSFDGYTF. CDR3 DNA sequence: TGTGCCAGTAGTATAGCGGCGGGGTCCTTCGATGGCTACACCTTC.

The chain joins TRBV27 to TRBJ2-1; a possible D gene is TRBD1 (5 bases). Trimming took 3 bases from V and 6 from J, leaving 9 bases between them. The germline V gene encodes CDR1 MNHEY and CDR2 SMNVEV (reference sequence). The length of the CDR3 is 13 residues. CDR3 nucleotides: TGTGCCAGCAGTTTGGGGCCGGGCAATGAGCAGTTCTTC. Its translation is CASSLGPGNEQFF.

The chain links TRBV14 to TRBJ2-2; D not certain. CDR1 SGHDN and CDR2 FVKESK come from the germline V gene. CDR3 length equals 15 residues. Trimming left V 2 bases short and J 4 bases short, with 11 bases between. CDR3 DNA sequence: TGTGCCAGCAGCCAACAGCGCACGACCACCGGGGAGCTGTTTTTT. Encoded protein: CASSQQRTTTGELFF.

This chain joins TRBV2 and TRBJ1-1, with no clear D. The CDR3 totals 15 residues. Trimming took 3 bases from V and 2 from J, leaving 13 bases between them. CDR1 and CDR2 (germline): SNHLY, FYNNEI. As DNA, the CDR3 is TGTGCCAGCAGTGACTGGGGAGATCGTAACACTGAAGCTTTCTTT. Protein product: CASSDWGDRNTEAFF.

J is TRBJ2-7 and V is TRBV6-5; 7 nucleotides agree with TRBD1. Germline CDR1 and CDR2: MNHEY and SVGAGI. The ends lost 4 bases at V and 0 bases at J; junction bases unmatched: 9. CDR3 size: 16 residues. For the CDR3, the DNA is TGTGCCAGCAGTTTTGCCGGGACAGTGAGCTCCTACGAGCAGTACTTC. Translating gives CASSFAGTVSSYEQYF.